The rows below give T cell receptor beta chains drawn from one sample of a study of breast tumors, draining lymph nodes, adjacent tissues. Each CDR3 protein gets one entry after TCRdb re-called the multiplex PCR reads with MiXCR. The top ten hold 4% to 5.5% of the sample, which has 200,000 or so distinct CDR3 sequences, roughly 31% seen once. Sequenced: axillary lymph node tissue. The receptor set was obtained from a female donor with breast cancer. Some clones in this sample may be carry-over from other donors' samples. Both conserved end residues are part of each CDR3. A D gene is named only where the DNA matches it firmly. Clone size is stated in some rows and not others, as once, few, many or a class when expanded.

length	J	D	size	V	DNA	CDR3
16	TRBJ2-1	TRBD2	many	TRBV3-1	TGTGCCAGCAGCCCATTGGGGGGGGGACGCTACAATGAGCAGTTCTTC	CASSPLGGGRYNEQFF
14	TRBJ1-1	NA	NA	TRBV20-1	TGCAGTGCTAGAGATGGCCAGTACGGCACTGAAGCTTTCTTT	CSARDGQYGTEAFF
16	TRBJ2-2	TRBD2	many	TRBV6-2/TRBV6-3	TGTGCCAGCACCGGAGGACTAGCGGGAGCATCCGGGGAGCTGTTTTTT	CASTGGLAGASGELFF
14	TRBJ2-3	NA	many	TRBV11-2	TGTGCCAGCAGCTCAGACATCACCACAGATACGCAGTATTTT	CASSSDITTDTQYF
13	TRBJ1-5	NA	many	TRBV2	TGTGCCAGCAGTTGGAGGGGCAATCAGCCCCAGCATTTT	CASSWRGNQPQHF
16	TRBJ2-7	TRBD1	once	TRBV11-3	TGTGCCAGCAGCTTAGATGGGGGACAGGGGGCGGACGAGCAGTACTTC	CASSLDGGQGADEQYF
17	TRBJ2-7	TRBD2	NA	TRBV7-3	TGTGCCAGCAGCGGAAGGGGACTAGCGGAGCTCTCCTACGAGCAGTACTTC	CASSGRGLAELSYEQYF
15	TRBJ1-2	NA	many	TRBV18	TGTGCCAGCTCGTACCTCCAGGGCGACTACTATGGCTACACCTTC	CASSYLQGDYYGYTF
14	TRBJ2-5	NA	many	TRBV4-3	TGCGCCAGCAGCCAAGAACCAGCGCTAGGGGCCCAGTACTTC	CASSQEPALGAQYF
15	TRBJ1-4	TRBD1	many	TRBV19	TGTGCCAGTAGTGCACGACAGGGGGCAAGGGAAAAACTGTTTTTT	CASSARQGAREKLFF
17	TRBJ1-1	TRBD1	few	TRBV5-6	TGTGCCAGCAGCTTGGTGGGACAGGGTCCTTCGAACACTGAAGCTTTCTTT	CASSLVGQGPSNTEAFF
14	TRBJ1-2	TRBD1	NA	TRBV3-1	TGTGCCAGCAGGGCCAGGACAGGGGCTGGAGGCTACACCTTC	CASRARTGAGGYTF
15	TRBJ2-7	NA	many	TRBV7-2	TGTGCCAGCAGCTTAGACCCGGCCAGCTCCTACGAGCAGTACTTC	CASSLDPASSYEQYF
13	TRBJ2-7	NA	many	TRBV6-1	TGTGCCAGCAGTGACAGATACTCCTACGAGCAGTACTTC	CASSDRYSYEQYF
15	TRBJ1-5	NA	NA	TRBV6-6	TGTGCCAGCACCCGTGGAACTGGGGTCGGTCGGCCCCAGCATTTT	CASTRGTGVGRPQHF
16	TRBJ2-5	TRBD2	NA	TRBV5-1	TGCGCCAGCAGCTTGGTTAGCGGGACGTACCAAGAGGCCCAGTACTTC	CASSLVSGTYQEAQYF
13	TRBJ2-4	TRBD1	few	TRBV6-5	TGTGCCAGCAGTTCATGGACAGGGGACATTCAGTACTTC	CASSSWTGDIQYF
14	TRBJ2-7	NA	many	TRBV7-2	TGTGCCAGCAGAATGGCAGGGAGTTCCTACGAGCAGTACTTC	CASRMAGSSYEQYF
14	TRBJ1-3	NA	many	TRBV2	TGTGCCACTCAACAGGTCTACTCTGGAAACACCATATATTTT	CATQQVYSGNTIYF
16	TRBJ2-7	TRBD2	many	TRBV28	TGTGCCAGCAGTTTGGGTAGGGTAGCGGGAACCTACGAGCAGTACTTC	CASSLGRVAGTYEQYF
13	TRBJ2-1	NA	many	TRBV7-3	TGTGCCAGCAGCTTATCTGGGCAGAGTGAGCAGTTCTTC	CASSLSGQSEQFF
16	TRBJ2-2	NA	many	TRBV11-3	TGTGCCAGCAGCTTAGGTTTATCGAGGAACACCGGGGAGCTGTTTTTT	CASSLGLSRNTGELFF
14	TRBJ2-3	NA	many	TRBV7-6	TGTGCCAGCGGGGGGGCCGAGATTACAGATACGCAGTATTTT	CASGGAEITDTQYF
17	TRBJ2-3	TRBD2	NA	TRBV19	TGTGCCAGTAGGAACCTAGCGGGAGTGGACCCCACAGATACGCAGTATTTT	CASRNLAGVDPTDTQYF
13	TRBJ1-2	NA	many	TRBV7-9	TGTGCCAGCAGCTTAGTGGGGGTGAGTGGCTACACCTTC	CASSLVGVSGYTF
16	TRBJ1-2	NA	NA	TRBV5-4	TGTGCCAGCAGCTCCGTTGGGGCCGTGGGTGACTATGGCTACACCTTC	CASSSVGAVGDYGYTF
15	TRBJ1-4	TRBD1	NA	TRBV6-6	TGTGCCAGCAGTTACTCGACAGGGGGCTTAGGAAAACTGTTTTTT	CASSYSTGGLGKLFF
17	TRBJ2-3	TRBD2	NA	TRBV4-1	TGCGCCAGCAGCCAAGATATTAGCGGGAGAGGCACAGATACGCAGTATTTT	CASSQDISGRGTDTQYF
12	TRBJ2-5	NA	many	TRBV7-2	TGTGCCAGCAGATTAGGTCAAGAGACCCAGTACTTC	CASRLGQETQYF
15	TRBJ2-5	NA	many	TRBV2	TGTGCCAGCAGTAGGGACCTAGCGAGGGGAGAGACCCAGTACTTC	CASSRDLARGETQYF
14	TRBJ2-3	NA	many	TRBV20-1	TGCAGTGCTAGAGAGTCCGGGGAGGCAGATACGCAGTATTTT	CSARESGEADTQYF
13	TRBJ2-1	NA	many	TRBV11-2	TGTGCCAGCAGCTTAACAGGGCTCAATGAGCAGTTCTTC	CASSLTGLNEQFF
17	TRBJ2-5	NA	NA	TRBV19	TGTGCCAGTATCCCCCTCCAGGGCACGAACACCGGGGAGACCCAGTACTTC	CASIPLQGTNTGETQYF
14	TRBJ2-5	TRBD1	NA	TRBV6-6	TGTGCCAGCAGAGCCCCGGGACAGCAAGAGACCCAGTACTTC	CASRAPGQQETQYF
15	TRBJ2-7	TRBD2	NA	TRBV9	TGTGCCAGCAGCGAGGGGACTAGCGGGATCTACGAGCAGTACTTC	CASSEGTSGIYEQYF
16	TRBJ1-4	NA	many	TRBV3-1	TGTGCCAGCAGCCAAGTTGGAGGGGTATCTAATGAAAAACTGTTTTTT	CASSQVGGVSNEKLFF
15	TRBJ1-4	NA	NA	TRBV14	TGTGCCAGCAGCCATACTTGGCAGGGGAACGAAAAACTGTTTTTT	CASSHTWQGNEKLFF
13	TRBJ1-1	NA	NA	TRBV6-5	TGTGCCAGCAGTTACCAACAGTACACTGAAGCTTTCTTT	CASSYQQYTEAFF
12	TRBJ2-2	NA	NA	TRBV19	TGTGCCAGTAGGGGGTCTCCCGGGGAGCTGTTTTTT	CASRGSPGELFF
14	TRBJ1-4	NA	NA	TRBV3-1	TGTGCCAGCAGCCAAAAAGGTGTCAATGAAAAACTGTTTTTT	CASSQKGVNEKLFF
15	TRBJ2-1	TRBD2	many	TRBV20-1	TGCAGTGCTGTATTAGCGGGACGGGCCTACAATGAGCAGTTCTTC	CSAVLAGRAYNEQFF
12	TRBJ1-2	NA	many	TRBV30	TGTGCCTGGAGTCCAGCCAACTATGGCTACACCTTC	CAWSPANYGYTF
12	TRBJ1-1	TRBD1	few	TRBV20-1	TGCAGTGCTGGACAGGGAAACACTGAAGCTTTCTTT	CSAGQGNTEAFF
22	TRBJ2-3	TRBD2	NA	TRBV4-3	TGCGCCAGCAGCCAACGCTGGGTGGGTGGGTCGGCTAGCGGAGGATTCGCAGATACGCAGTATTTT	CASSQRWVGGSASGGFADTQYF
18	TRBJ2-1	TRBD2	NA	TRBV28	TGTGCCAGCAGTTTGTCCCTATGGACTAGCGGGAGATACAATGAGCAGTTCTTC	CASSLSLWTSGRYNEQFF
13	TRBJ2-7	NA	many	TRBV10-3	TGTGCCATCAACACAGGGTACGGTCTCGAGCAGTACTTC	CAINTGYGLEQYF
20	TRBJ2-3	TRBD2	NA	TRBV7-9	TGTGCCAGCAGCTCTTCAACGGGACTAGCGGGAGTGGACCCCACAGATACGCAGTATTTT	CASSSSTGLAGVDPTDTQYF
18	TRBJ1-4	NA	NA	TRBV2	TGTGCCAGCAGTTACTCCTACGAGCAGCCGGCAACTAATGAAAAACTGTTTTTT	CASSYSYEQPATNEKLFF